This T cell receptor (beta chain) emerged from a study of T cell responses to AZD1222 COVID-19 vaccine. The study's findings and limits: Baseline antibody screening turned up just a handful of seropositive AZD1222 recipients. With dominance at 160-218 and 743-854, vaccine-associated CD4 TCRs spanned spike.

Analysis merged second doses at about 4 or about 12 weeks. Sequencing used immunoSEQ multiplex PCR; TCRdb keeps in-frame clones, though not all of them. The sample lists 45,000 to 65,000 clones; approximately 80% were seen once. Details on this clone: Its antigen is as yet unknown.

The J segment lost 0 bases and the V segment lost 5 bases, leaving 10 bases of the junction unmatched. Germline CDR1 and CDR2: SNHLY and FYNNEI. The CDR3 runs 17 residues. The sequenced sample was peripheral blood, obtained 28 days after the second AZD1222 dose. The sequence derives from an adult who received the AZD1222 COVID-19 vaccine. This sequence joins TRBV2 and TRBJ1-3; 7 bases agree with TRBD1. The CDR3 here is CASSPPGQRGSGNTIYF. The CDR3, as DNA: TGTGCCAGCAGTCCCCCGGGACAGAGAGGCTCTGGAAACACCATATATTTT.